This TCR beta chain appears in the sequencing data of a study of identical twins. General study results and limits: Conclusions were drawn cross-sectionally by statistical analysis, without following the same donors. It was possible that invariant MAIT and iNKT cells partly confounded the zero-insertion analyses.

The CDR3 totals 15 residues. Trimming took 6 bases from V and 3 from J, leaving 14 bases between them. This clonotype was counted many times. The antigen remains unidentified. cDNA carried unique molecular identifiers, and a universal primer site was added by template switching. TCRdb re-called the 5' RACE reads through MiXCR, storing one row per CDR3 protein. The sample holds roughly 150,000 distinct CDR3 sequences, under 4.5% seen once. This chain uses TRBV12-3 or TRBV12-4 with TRBJ2-2, with D perhaps matching TRBD2 (5 bases). The source material was memory T cells sorted from blood. This TCR came from a man aged 18 to 29 in good health. The CDR3 DNA follows: TGTGCCAGCAGAACCCGAGGGAGACACACCGGGGAGCTGTTTTTT. As protein: CASRTRGRHTGELFF.